This T cell receptor beta chain was sequenced in a study of regulatory T cells in long-lasting Graves disease. Trimming removed 3 bases at V and 3 bases at J, with 15 bases between. The CDR3 runs to 15 residues. The germline gives CDR1 LGHDT, CDR2 YNNKEL (reference sequence). Arm-PCR of CDR3 regions and iRepertoire HTBI primers were used to build TCR beta libraries. In the original workflow: Detected in the samples were approximately 58 TRBV and 15 or so TRBJ segments. Using its own MiXCR run on the multiplex PCR reads, TCRdb lists one record per CDR3 protein. Here the V and J calls rest on TCRdb's processing, not on the authors' analysis. The sample contains hundreds of thousands of distinct CDR3 sequences, 20% of which appear only once. Time point reported: persistent/refractory GD, antithyroid drugs over 5 years with positive TRAb. Generation of the TCR library employed RNA extracted from PBMCs.

The TCR comes from a female donor with Graves disease. The sequencing used peripheral blood mononuclear cells (PBMCs), collected when the disease was refractory, from a patient treated with antithyroid drugs. The chain recombines TRBV3-1 with TRBJ2-7; D might be TRBD1 (6 bases). CDR3 nucleotides: TGTGCCAGCAGCCAGAACAGGGAGAATGACTACGAGCAGTACTTC. It specifies CASSQNRENDYEQYF.